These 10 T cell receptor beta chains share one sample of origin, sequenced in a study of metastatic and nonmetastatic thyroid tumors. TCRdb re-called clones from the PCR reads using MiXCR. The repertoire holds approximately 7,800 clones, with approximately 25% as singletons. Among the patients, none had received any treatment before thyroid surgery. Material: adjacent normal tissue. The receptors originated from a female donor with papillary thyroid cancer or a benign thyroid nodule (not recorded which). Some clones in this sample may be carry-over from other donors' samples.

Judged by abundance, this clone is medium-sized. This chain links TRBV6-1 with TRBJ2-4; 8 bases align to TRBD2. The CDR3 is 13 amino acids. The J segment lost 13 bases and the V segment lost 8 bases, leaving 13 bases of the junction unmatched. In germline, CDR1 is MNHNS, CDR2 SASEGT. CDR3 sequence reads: CASGPKGLGYQYF. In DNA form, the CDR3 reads TGTGCCAGCGGTCCCAAGGGACTAGGCTACCAGTACTTC.

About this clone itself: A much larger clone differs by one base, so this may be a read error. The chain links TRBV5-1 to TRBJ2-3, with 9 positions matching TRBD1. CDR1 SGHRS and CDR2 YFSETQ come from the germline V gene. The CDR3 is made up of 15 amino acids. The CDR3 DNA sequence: TGCGCCAGCAGCTTATGGACAGGGGAGACAGATACGCAATATTTT. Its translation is CASSLWTGETDTQYF.

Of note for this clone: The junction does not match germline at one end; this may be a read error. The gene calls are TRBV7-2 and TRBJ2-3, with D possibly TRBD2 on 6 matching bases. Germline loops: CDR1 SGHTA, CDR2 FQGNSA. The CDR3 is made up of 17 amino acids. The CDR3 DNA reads TGTGCCAGCAGATTAGCGGTCGGGACGGCAATCTTGGATACGCAGTATTTT. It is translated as CASRLAVGTAILDTQYF.

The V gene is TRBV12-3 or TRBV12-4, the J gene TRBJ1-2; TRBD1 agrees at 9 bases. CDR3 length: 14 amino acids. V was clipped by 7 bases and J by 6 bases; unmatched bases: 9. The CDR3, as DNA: TGTGCCAGCACCCCGGGACAGGGAAGGGATGGCTACACCTTC. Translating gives CASTPGQGRDGYTF.

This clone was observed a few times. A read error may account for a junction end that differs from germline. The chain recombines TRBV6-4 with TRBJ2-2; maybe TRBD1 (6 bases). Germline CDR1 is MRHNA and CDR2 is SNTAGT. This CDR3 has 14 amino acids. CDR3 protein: CASSYSGHTVELFF. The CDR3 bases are TGTGCCAGCAGTTACTCGGGACACACCGTGGAGCTGTTTTTT.

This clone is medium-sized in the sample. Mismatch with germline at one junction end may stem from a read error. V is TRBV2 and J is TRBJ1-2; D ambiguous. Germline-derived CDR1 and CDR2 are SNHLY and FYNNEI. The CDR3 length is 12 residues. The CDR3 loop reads CASSEGSSGYTF. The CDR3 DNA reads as TGTGCCAGCAGCGAAGGGAGTTCGGGCTACACCTTC.

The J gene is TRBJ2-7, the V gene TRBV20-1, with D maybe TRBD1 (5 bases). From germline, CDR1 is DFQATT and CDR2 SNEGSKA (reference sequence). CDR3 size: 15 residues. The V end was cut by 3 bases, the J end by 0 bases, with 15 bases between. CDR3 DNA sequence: TGCAGTGCTAGCAGGGATCAGGTTAGCTCCTACGAGCAGTACTTC. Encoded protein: CSASRDQVSSYEQYF.

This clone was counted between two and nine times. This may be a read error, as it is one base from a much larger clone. The CDR3 protein is CASSLSGTASNEQFF. CDR3 nucleotide sequence: TGTGCCAGCAGCCTCTCGGGGACTGCCTCTAATGAGCAGTTCTTC. The J gene is TRBJ2-1, the V gene TRBV3-1; D possibly corresponds to TRBD2 (6 bases). This CDR3 is built from 15 residues. Germline V gene data show CDR1 as LGHDT and CDR2 as YNNKEL (reference sequence). Trimming left V 4 bases short and J 7 bases short, with 17 bases between.

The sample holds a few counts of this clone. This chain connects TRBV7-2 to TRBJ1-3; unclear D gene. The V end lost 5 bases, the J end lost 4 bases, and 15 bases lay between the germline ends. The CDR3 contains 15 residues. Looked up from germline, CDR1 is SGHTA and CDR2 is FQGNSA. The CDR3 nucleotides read TGTGCCAGCAGCCCGAACACCGGCCGGGGAAACACCATATATTTT. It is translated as CASSPNTGRGNTIYF.

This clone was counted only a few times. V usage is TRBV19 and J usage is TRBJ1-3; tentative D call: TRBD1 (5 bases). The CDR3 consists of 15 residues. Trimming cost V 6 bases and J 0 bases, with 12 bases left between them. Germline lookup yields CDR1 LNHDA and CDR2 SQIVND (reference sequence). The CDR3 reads CASRPDTISGNTIYF. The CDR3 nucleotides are TGTGCCAGTAGACCGGACACCATCTCTGGAAACACCATATATTTT.